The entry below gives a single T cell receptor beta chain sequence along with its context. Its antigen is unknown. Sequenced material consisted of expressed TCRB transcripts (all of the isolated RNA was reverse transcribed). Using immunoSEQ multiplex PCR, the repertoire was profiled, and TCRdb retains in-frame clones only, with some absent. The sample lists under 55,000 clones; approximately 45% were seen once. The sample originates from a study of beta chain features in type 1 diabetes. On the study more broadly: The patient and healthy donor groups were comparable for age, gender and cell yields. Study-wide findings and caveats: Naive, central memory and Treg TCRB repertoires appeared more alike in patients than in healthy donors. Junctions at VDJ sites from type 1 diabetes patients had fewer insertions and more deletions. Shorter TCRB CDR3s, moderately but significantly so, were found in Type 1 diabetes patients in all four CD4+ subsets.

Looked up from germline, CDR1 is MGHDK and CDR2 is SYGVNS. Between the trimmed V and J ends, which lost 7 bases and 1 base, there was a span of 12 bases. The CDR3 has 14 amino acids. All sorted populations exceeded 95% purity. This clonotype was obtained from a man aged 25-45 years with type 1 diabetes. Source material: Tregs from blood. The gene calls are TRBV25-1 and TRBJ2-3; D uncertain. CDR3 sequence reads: CASTVNMGTDTQYF. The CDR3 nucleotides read TGTGCCAGCACAGTGAATATGGGCACAGATACGCAGTATTTT. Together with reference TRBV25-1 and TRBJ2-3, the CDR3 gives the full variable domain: EADIYQTPRYLVIGTGKKITLECSQTMGHDKMYWYQQDPGMELHLIHYSYGVNSTEKGDLSSESTVSRIRTEHFPLTLESARPSHTSQYLCASTVNMGTDTQYFGPGTRLTVL.